This T cell receptor (beta chain) came from a study of blood T cell repertoires in COVID-19 (dated by TCRdb to between 2020 and 2021). Regarding the research as a whole: Samples from collaborators originated in the United States, Italy and Spain and spanned both the acute and convalescent phases of COVID-19. The material from the prospective study consisted of cDNA or gDNA derived from T cells, B-cell-depleted T cells, or PBMCs. Subjects who had been exposed to COVID-19, were actively infected with it, or had recovered from it provided the deeply sampled blood TCRbeta repertoires that made up the dataset. The repertoires were made available in a free public database intended to serve as a resource for research on the immune response to SARS-CoV-2. The samples were drawn from two sources: the first 160 participants of the ongoing ImmuneRACE study, and 1,000 to 1,500 subjects contributed by 6 global collaborators. Nearly every sample came with metadata listing a de-identified subject ID, COVID-19 status, age in years and sex. Where available, HLA class I and class II types were taken from metadata supplied by the sample provider and were not determined by assay-based typing.

TCRbeta CDR3 regions were amplified from genomic DNA using the immunoSEQ Assay, a bias-controlled multiplex PCR. The published analysis was carried out like this. Nucleated cell counts per sample were estimated from amplification of reference gene primers within the assay. Sequence reads were collapsed and filtered to measure the absolute abundance of every unique TCRbeta CDR3 rearrangement. For each sample, productive Simpson clonality was calculated as the square root of Simpson's diversity index across productive rearrangements. This immuneACCESS table, as held by TCRdb, lists in-frame sequences with V and J called but not all clones. Of the missing ones, under half trace to an unresolved V gene in checked studies; the others have no known cause. V and J calls and clone size are as listed in that table; D and trimming were resolved from the DNA. The sample records fewer than 400,000 clones, approximately 83% of which are singletons. Of the sample, around 2.1% is held by the ten largest clones.

Participants in the prospective study were enrolled through a virtual design, were aged about 18 to 90 years, and lived in some 24 United States geographic areas. Cohort assignment in the prospective study relied on participant-reported clinical history from a screening survey and a study questionnaire. Recovered participants in ImmuneRACE Cohort 3 were defined as having two consecutive negative NP/OP PCR tests, clearance from a healthcare professional, or resolution of symptoms. Each participant in the prospective study had whole blood, serum and a nasopharyngeal or oropharyngeal swab collected by mobile phlebotomists. Participants in the prospective study had the option to provide additional blood draws and questionnaires over a roughly two-month period. Before DNA extraction, blood samples from the prospective study were shipped at room temperature or frozen. Turning to this clone: The specificity of this receptor is unknown. No much larger clone exists at a distance of one base, and base qualities are not known.

V loses 5 bases, J loses 4 bases, and the germline ends lie 17 bases apart. In the germline V gene, CDR1 corresponds to SGHAT and CDR2 to FQNNGV. The CDR3 holds 15 amino acids from the cysteine to the phenylalanine. Just CDR3 DNA is preserved here, 45 bases in frame from base 1. Results the study describes overall, beyond this receptor: The amount of clinical and demographic metadata varied by source and participant and was provided uncurated.

The TCR originated in a man between 25 and 39 years old who had recovered from COVID-19. Recombination joined TRBV11-2 with TRBJ2-5; TRBD1 is a weak D gene call, 6 bases matching. Sequenced input: PBMCs or T cells enriched from blood (not recorded which). The CDR3 amino acid sequence is: CASSPGTPGVETQYF. The DNA reads as follows: TGTGCCAGCAGCCCTGGGACACCTGGGGTAGAGACCCAGTACTTC.